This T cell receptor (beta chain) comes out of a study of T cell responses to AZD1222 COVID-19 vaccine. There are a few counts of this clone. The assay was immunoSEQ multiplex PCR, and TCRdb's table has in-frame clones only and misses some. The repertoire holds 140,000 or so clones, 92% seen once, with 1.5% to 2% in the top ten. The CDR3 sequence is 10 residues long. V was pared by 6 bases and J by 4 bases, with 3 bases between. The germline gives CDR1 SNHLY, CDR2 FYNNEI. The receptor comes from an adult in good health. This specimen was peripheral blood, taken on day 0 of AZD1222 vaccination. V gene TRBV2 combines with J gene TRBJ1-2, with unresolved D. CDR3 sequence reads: CASSLYGYTF. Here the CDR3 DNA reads TGTGCCAGCAGCCTCTATGGCTACACCTTC. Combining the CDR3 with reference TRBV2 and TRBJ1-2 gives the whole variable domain EPEVTQTPSHQVTQMGQEVILRCVPISNHLYFYWYRQILGQKVEFLVSFYNNEISEKSEIFDDQFSVERPDGSNFTLKIRSTKLEDSAMYFCASSLYGYTFGSGTRLTVV.